Detailed here is one T cell receptor (beta chain). This sample was included in a study of CD8+ T cells in alopecia areata. Treatment defined: oral pan-JAK inhibitor, 5-10 mg twice daily. This CDR3 is built from 14 residues. V lost 4 bases and J lost 4, with 12 bases in between. CDR1 and CDR2 from the germline V gene are SEHNR and FQNEAQ (reference sequence). Reverse transcribed after extraction, RNA yielded cDNA as the sequencing template. Repertoires were generated with immunoSEQ multiplex PCR, while TCRdb's copy carries only in-frame clones and drops some. The sample shows 200,000 to 250,000 clones, under 70% of them seen only once.

The TCR was taken from a human donor with alopecia areata. The sample was CD4+ T cells sorted from blood, taken at week 4, from a patient treated with tofacitinib. V usage is TRBV7-9 and J usage is TRBJ2-3; D assignment may be TRBD1 or TRBD2 (5 bases each). The CDR3 loop reads CASSSGPRADTQYF. The CDR3 DNA is TGTGCCAGCAGCTCGGGACCTCGGGCAGATACGCAGTATTTT.